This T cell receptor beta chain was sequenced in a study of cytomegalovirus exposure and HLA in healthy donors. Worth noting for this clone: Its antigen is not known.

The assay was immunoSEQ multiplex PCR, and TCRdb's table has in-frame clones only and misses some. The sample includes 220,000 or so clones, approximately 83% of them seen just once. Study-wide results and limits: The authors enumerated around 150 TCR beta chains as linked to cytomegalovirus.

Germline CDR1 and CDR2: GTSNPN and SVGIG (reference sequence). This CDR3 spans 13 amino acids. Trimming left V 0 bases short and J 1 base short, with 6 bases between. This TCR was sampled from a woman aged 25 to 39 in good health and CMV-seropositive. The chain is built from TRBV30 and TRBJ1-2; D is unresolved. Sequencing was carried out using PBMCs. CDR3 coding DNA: TGTGCCTGGAGTGTCGACGATAACTATGGCTACACCTTC. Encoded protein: CAWSVDDNYGYTF.